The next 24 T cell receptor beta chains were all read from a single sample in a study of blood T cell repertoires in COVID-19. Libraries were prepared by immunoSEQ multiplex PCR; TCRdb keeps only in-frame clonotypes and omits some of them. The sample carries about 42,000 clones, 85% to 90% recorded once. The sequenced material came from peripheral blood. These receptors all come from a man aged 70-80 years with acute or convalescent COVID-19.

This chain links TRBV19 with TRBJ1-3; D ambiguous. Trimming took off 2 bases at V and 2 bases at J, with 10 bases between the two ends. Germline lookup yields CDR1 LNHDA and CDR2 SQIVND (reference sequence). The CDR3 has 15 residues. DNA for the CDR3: TGTGCCAGTAGTATATCGGGTCTACCTGGAAACACCATATATTTT. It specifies CASSISGLPGNTIYF.

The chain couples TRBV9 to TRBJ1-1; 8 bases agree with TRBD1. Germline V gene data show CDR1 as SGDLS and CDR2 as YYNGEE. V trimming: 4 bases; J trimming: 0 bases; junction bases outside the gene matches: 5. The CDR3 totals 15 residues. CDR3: CASSTRQGLNTEAFF. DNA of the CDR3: TGTGCCAGCAGCACACGACAGGGGCTGAACACTGAAGCTTTCTTT.

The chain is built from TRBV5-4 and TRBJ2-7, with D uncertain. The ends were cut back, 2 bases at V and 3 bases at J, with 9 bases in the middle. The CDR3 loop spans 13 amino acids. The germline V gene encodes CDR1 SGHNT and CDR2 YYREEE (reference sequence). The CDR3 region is CASSLSPSYEQYF. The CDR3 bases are TGTGCCAGCAGCTTAAGCCCGAGCTACGAGCAGTACTTC.

DNA of the CDR3: TGTGCCTGGAGTGTACTGGGTAGCCCAGAGACCCAGTACTTC. This translates into CAWSVLGSPETQYF. The chain carries TRBV30 and TRBJ2-5; D remains unclear. The CDR3 extends over 14 amino acids. Germline V lookup: CDR1 GTSNPN, CDR2 SVGIG (reference sequence). The V end lost 0 bases, the J end lost 4 bases, and 12 bases lay between the germline ends.

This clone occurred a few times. The CDR3 loop reads CASSSTGGPYEQYF. CDR3 DNA: TGTGCCAGCAGCTCGACAGGGGGTCCCTACGAGCAGTACTTC. J is TRBJ2-7 and V is TRBV7-9; 9 bases match TRBD1. Germline V gene data show CDR1 as SEHNR and CDR2 as FQNEAQ (reference sequence). With V trimmed by 4 bases and J by 2 bases, 3 bases remained unmatched. The CDR3 runs to 14 residues.

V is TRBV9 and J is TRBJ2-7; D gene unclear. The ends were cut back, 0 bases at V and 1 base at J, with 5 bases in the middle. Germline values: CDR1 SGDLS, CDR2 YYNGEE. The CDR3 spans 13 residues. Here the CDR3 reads CASSVGQSYEQYF. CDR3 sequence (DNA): TGTGCCAGCAGCGTAGGGCAATCCTACGAGCAGTACTTC. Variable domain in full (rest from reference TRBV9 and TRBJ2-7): DSGVTQTPKHLITATGQRVTLRCSPRSGDLSVYWYQQSLDQGLQFLIQYYNGEERAKGNILERFSAQQFPDLHSELNLSSLELGDSALYFCASSVGQSYEQYFGPGTRLTVT.

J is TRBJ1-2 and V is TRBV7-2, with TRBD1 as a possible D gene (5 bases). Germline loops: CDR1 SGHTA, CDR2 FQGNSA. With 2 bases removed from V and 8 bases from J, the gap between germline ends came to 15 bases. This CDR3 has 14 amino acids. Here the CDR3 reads CASSLRPGDSGYTF. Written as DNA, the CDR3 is TGTGCCAGCAGCTTAAGGCCCGGGGACTCCGGCTACACCTTC.

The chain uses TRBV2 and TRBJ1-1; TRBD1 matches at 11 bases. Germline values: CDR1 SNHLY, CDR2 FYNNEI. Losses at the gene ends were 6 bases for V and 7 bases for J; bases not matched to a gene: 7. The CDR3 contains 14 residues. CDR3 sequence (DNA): TGTGCCAGCAGGCAGGACAGGGGGCAAGTTGAAGCTTTCTTT. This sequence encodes CASRQDRGQVEAFF. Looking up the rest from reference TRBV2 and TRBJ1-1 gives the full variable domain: EPEVTQTPSHQVTQMGQEVILRCVPISNHLYFYWYRQILGQKVEFLVSFYNNEISEKSEIFDDQFSVERPDGSNFTLKIRSTKLEDSAMYFCASRQDRGQVEAFFGQGTRLTVV.

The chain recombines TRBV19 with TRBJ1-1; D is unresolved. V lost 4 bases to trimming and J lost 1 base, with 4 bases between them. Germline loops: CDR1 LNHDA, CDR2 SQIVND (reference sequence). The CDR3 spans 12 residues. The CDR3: CASSSRNTEAFF. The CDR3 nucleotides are TGTGCCAGTAGTAGCAGGAACACTGAAGCTTTCTTT.

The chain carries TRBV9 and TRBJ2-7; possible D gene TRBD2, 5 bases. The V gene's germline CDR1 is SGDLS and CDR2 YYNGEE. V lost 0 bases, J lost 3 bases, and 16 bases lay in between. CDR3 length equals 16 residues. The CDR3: CASSVGVVAGDYEQYF. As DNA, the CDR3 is TGTGCCAGCAGCGTAGGGGTAGTGGCGGGCGACTACGAGCAGTACTTC.

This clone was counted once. Written as DNA, the CDR3 is TGTGCCAGCAGCTTAGCTTTTTCAGGGTATGGCTACACCTTC. Its translation: CASSLAFSGYGYTF. J is TRBJ1-2 and V is TRBV7-2; D might be TRBD1 (5 bases). Trimming took 0 bases from V and 5 from J, leaving 10 bases between them. CDR3 length: 14 amino acids. In germline, CDR1 is SGHTA, CDR2 FQGNSA.

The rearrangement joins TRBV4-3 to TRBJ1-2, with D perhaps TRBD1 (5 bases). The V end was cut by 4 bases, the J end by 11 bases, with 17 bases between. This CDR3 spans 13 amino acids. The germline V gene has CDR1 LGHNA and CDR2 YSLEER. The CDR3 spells CASSPGTGLRYTF. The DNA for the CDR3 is TGCGCCAGCAGCCCCGGGACGGGACTAAGGTACACCTTC.

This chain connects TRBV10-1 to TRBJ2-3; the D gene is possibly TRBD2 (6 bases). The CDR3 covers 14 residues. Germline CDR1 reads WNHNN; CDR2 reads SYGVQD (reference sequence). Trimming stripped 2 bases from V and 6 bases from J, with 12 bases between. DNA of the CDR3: TGCGCCAGCAGTGAGAGTTGGGGGGAGGATACGCAGTATTTT. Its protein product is CASSESWGEDTQYF.

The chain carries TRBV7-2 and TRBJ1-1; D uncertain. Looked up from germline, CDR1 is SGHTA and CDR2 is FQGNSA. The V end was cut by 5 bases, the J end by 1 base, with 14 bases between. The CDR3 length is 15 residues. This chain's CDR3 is CASSLFGRQNTEAFF. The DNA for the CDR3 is TGTGCCAGCAGCCTTTTTGGGAGACAGAACACTGAAGCTTTCTTT.

The CDR3 loop is CASNMPDRNSPLHF. CDR3 DNA: TGTGCCAGTAACATGCCAGACAGAAATTCACCCCTCCACTTT. The gene calls are TRBV19 and TRBJ1-6; tentative D call: TRBD1 (5 bases). V was cut by 7 bases and J by 7 bases, with 14 bases left in between. The CDR3 has 14 amino acids. CDR1 and CDR2 (germline): LNHDA, SQIVND (reference sequence).

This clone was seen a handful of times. The CDR3 DNA follows: TGTGCCAGCAGTTACTCGAGCGGGTCTAATGAAAAACTGTTTTTT. Translating gives CASSYSSGSNEKLFF. This chain links TRBV6-5 with TRBJ1-4, with D uncertain. This CDR3 contains 15 residues. V was trimmed by 0 bases and J by 3 bases, leaving 8 bases between them. Germline CDR1 reads MNHEY; CDR2 reads SVGAGI.

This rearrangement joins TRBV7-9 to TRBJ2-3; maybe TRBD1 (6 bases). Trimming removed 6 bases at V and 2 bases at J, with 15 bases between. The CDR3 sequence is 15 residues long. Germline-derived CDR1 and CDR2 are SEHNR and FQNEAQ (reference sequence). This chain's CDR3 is CASSPGTLNTDTQYF. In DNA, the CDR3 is TGTGCCAGCAGTCCCGGGACATTAAACACAGATACGCAGTATTTT. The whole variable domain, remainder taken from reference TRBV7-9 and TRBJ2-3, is DTGVSQNPRHKITKRGQNVTFRCDPISEHNRLYWYRQTLGQGPEFLTYFQNEAQLEKSRLLSDRFSAERPKGSFSTLEIQRTEQGDSAMYLCASSPGTLNTDTQYFGPGTRLTVL.

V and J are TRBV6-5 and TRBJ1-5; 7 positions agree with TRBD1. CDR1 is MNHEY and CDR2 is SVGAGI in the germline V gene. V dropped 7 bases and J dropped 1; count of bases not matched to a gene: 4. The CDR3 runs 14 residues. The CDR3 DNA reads TGTGCCAGCACCCGCAGGGGGAGCAATCAGCCCCAGCATTTT. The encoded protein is CASTRRGSNQPQHF.

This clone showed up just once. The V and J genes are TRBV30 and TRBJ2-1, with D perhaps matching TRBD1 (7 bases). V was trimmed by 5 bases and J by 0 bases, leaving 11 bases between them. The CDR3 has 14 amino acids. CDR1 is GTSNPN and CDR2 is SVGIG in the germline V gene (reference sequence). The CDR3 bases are TGTGCCTGGCGGGGGACAGTCTCCTACAATGAGCAGTTCTTC. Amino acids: CAWRGTVSYNEQFF. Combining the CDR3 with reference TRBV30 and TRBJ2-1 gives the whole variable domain SQTIHQWPATLVQPVGSPLSLECTVEGTSNPNLYWYRQAAGRGLQLLFYSVGIGQISSEVPQNLSASRPQDRQFILSSKKLLLSDSGFYLCAWRGTVSYNEQFFGPGTRLTVL.

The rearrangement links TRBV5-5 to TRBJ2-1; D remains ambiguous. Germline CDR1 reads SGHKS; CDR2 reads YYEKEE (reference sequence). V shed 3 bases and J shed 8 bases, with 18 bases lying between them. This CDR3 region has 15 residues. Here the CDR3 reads CASSSLRSMMDEQFF. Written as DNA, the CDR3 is TGTGCCAGCAGCTCGTTGCGGTCCATGATGGATGAGCAGTTCTTC.

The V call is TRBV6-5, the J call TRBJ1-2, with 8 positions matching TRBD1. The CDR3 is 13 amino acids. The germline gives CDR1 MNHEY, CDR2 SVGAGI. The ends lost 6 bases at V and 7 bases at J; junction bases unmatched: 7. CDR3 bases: TGTGCCAGCAGCTTACTTACAGGGGGTGGCTACACCTTC. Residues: CASSLLTGGGYTF.

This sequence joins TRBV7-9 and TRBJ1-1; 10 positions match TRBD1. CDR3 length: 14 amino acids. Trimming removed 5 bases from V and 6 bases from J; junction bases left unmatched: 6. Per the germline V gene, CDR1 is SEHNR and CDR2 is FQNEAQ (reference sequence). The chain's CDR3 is CASSVGQGTAEAFF. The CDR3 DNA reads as TGTGCCAGCAGCGTGGGACAGGGGACCGCTGAAGCTTTCTTT. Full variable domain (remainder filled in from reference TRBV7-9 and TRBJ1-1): DTGVSQNPRHKITKRGQNVTFRCDPISEHNRLYWYRQTLGQGPEFLTYFQNEAQLEKSRLLSDRFSAERPKGSFSTLEIQRTEQGDSAMYLCASSVGQGTAEAFFGQGTRLTVV.

The CDR3, as DNA: TGTGCCAGCCTAGGCGGGGGCTACAATGAGCAGTTCTTC. This encodes CASLGGGYNEQFF. The chain joins TRBV6-5 to TRBJ2-1; 7 bases line up with TRBD2. V shed 8 bases and J 3 bases; nucleotides not matched to a gene: 4. This CDR3 comprises 13 residues. Looked up from germline, CDR1 is MNHEY and CDR2 is SVGAGI.

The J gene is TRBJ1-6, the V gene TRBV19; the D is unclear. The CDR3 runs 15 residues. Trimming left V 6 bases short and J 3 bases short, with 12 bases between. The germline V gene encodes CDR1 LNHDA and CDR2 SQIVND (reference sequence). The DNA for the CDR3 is TGTGCCAGTAGCCCGGGAGACATCTATAATTCACCCCTCCACTTT. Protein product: CASSPGDIYNSPLHF.